The 29 T cell receptor beta chains given below trace back to one sample, sequenced in a study of CD8 T cells in ankylosing spondylitis. TCRdb fed the 5' RACE reads into MiXCR, producing one record per CDR3 protein. The table includes about 250,000 distinct CDR3 sequences, roughly a third detected once. The sample taken for sequencing was blood, either unsorted or a sorted T cell fraction (not recorded which). These TCRs come from a male donor with ankylosing spondylitis or in good health (not recorded which).

V is TRBV27 and J is TRBJ1-5, with D maybe TRBD1 (6 bases). The germline V and J ends were trimmed by 1 base and 5 bases, with 6 bases remaining between them. CDR3 length equals 13 residues. CDR1 and CDR2 (germline): MNHEY, SMNVEV (reference sequence). CDR3 in DNA: TGTGCCAGCAGTTTATACAGGGATCAGCCCCAGCATTTT. Protein product: CASSLYRDQPQHF.

Notes on this clonotype: An end of the junction does not agree with germline; a read error may underlie this. This rearrangement joins TRBV20-1 to TRBJ1-5; no definite D call. This CDR3 has 13 amino acids. The germline gives CDR1 DFQATT, CDR2 SNEGSKA (reference sequence). CDR3 sequence reads: CSALHRTHQPQHF. The DNA for the CDR3 is TGCAGTGCTTTGCACAGAACACATCAGCCCCAGCATTTC.

This chain links TRBV20-1 with TRBJ1-1, with a possible D match to TRBD1 (5 bases). Germline V gene sequence: CDR1 DFQATT, CDR2 SNEGSKA (reference sequence). The CDR3 has 15 amino acids. Between the trimmed V and J ends, which lost 6 bases and 0 bases, there was a span of 17 bases. The DNA for the CDR3 is TGCAGTGCCATTCCCCCCGACAGAATGAACACTGAAGCTTTCTTT. Amino acids: CSAIPPDRMNTEAFF.

This rearrangement joins TRBV12-3 or TRBV12-4 to TRBJ2-7; D is perhaps TRBD1 (5 bases). The CDR3 runs 14 residues. Trimming shortened V by 6 bases and J by 1 base, and 13 bases separated the two germline ends. The CDR3 here is CASSPITGSYEQYF. The DNA for the CDR3 is TGTGCCAGCAGCCCTATCACAGGTTCCTACGAGCAGTACTTC.

The V call is TRBV7-9, the J call TRBJ2-3; 7 bases match TRBD2. This CDR3 region has 16 residues. The V segment lost 4 bases and the J segment 0 bases; nucleotides outside the gene matches: 7. In germline, CDR1 is SEHNR, CDR2 FQNEAQ (reference sequence). As DNA, the CDR3 is TGTGCCAGCAGCTCCGTATCTAGCGGAAGCACAGATACGCAGTATTTT. Its translation: CASSSVSSGSTDTQYF. Together with reference TRBV7-9 and TRBJ2-3, the CDR3 gives the full variable domain: DTGVSQNPRHKITKRGQNVTFRCDPISEHNRLYWYRQTLGQGPEFLTYFQNEAQLEKSRLLSDRFSAERPKGSFSTLEIQRTEQGDSAMYLCASSSVSSGSTDTQYFGPGTRLTVL.

This clonotype was detected a few times. The chain links TRBV15 to TRBJ2-7, with TRBD2 as a possible D gene (5 bases). Trimming removed 5 bases from V and 3 bases from J, with 11 bases in between. The CDR3 sequence is 13 residues long. Germline values: CDR1 LNHNV, CDR2 YYDKDF (reference sequence). DNA for the CDR3: TGTGCCACCAGCGACTTGGCGGGCTACGAGCAGTACTTC. Protein: CATSDLAGYEQYF.

The chain links TRBV5-1 to TRBJ1-5, with D possibly matching TRBD1 (5 bases). The V gene lost 0 bases and the J gene lost 6 bases, with 10 bases spanning the gap. CDR1 is SGHRS, CDR2 YFSETQ, per germline. The CDR3 contains 14 residues. CDR3 residues: CASSLDGAGQPQHF. CDR3 bases: TGCGCCAGCAGCTTGGACGGGGCGGGTCAGCCCCAGCATTTT.

This clonotype has more than one count but fewer than ten. V usage is TRBV27 and J usage is TRBJ2-7; D possibly corresponds to TRBD1 (5 bases). Between the trimmed V and J ends, which lost 6 bases and 5 bases, there was a span of 14 bases. The CDR3 consists of 13 residues. Germline loops: CDR1 MNHEY, CDR2 SMNVEV (reference sequence). Here the CDR3 DNA reads TGTGCCAGCAGCGACCAGGGCAGGGACGAGCAGTACTTC. As protein: CASSDQGRDEQYF.

The chain couples TRBV10-3 to TRBJ1-6, with TRBD1 as a possible D gene (6 bases). Per germline, CDR1 ENHRY and CDR2 SYGVKD. V dropped 11 bases and J dropped 10 bases, with 21 bases sitting between them. The CDR3 has 14 amino acids. CDR3 sequence reads: CAVGRGTMGSPLHF. In DNA, the CDR3 is TGTGCCGTTGGACGGGGGACAATGGGCTCACCCCTCCACTTT.

This clonotype was detected a few times. The chain links TRBV7-2 to TRBJ2-7; D is unclear. The germline gives CDR1 SGHTA, CDR2 FQGNSA. The CDR3 consists of 13 residues. With 4 bases removed from V and 5 bases from J, the gap between germline ends came to 12 bases. Here the CDR3 DNA reads TGTGCCAGCAGCTCCTGGATAGCTAACGAGCAGTACTTC. This gives the protein CASSSWIANEQYF.

The CDR3 here is CASSNVGVGPREQYF. For the CDR3, the DNA is TGCGCCAGCAGCAATGTAGGGGTCGGTCCTAGGGAGCAGTACTTC. The V gene is TRBV4-1, the J gene TRBJ2-7; D is possibly TRBD1 (5 bases). The CDR3 has 15 amino acids. Germline values: CDR1 MGHRA, CDR2 YSYEKL. Trimming stripped 5 bases from V and 7 bases from J, with 21 bases between.

This clonotype showed up just once. The V and J genes are TRBV5-1 and TRBJ2-7, with D possibly being TRBD2 (6 bases). Looked up from germline, CDR1 is SGHRS and CDR2 is YFSETQ. The CDR3 has 13 residues. Trimming took 0 bases from V and 6 from J, leaving 10 bases between them. In DNA form, the CDR3 reads TGCGCCAGCAGCTTGGGGGGGGAATTCGAGCAGTACTTC. It encodes CASSLGGEFEQYF.

The rearrangement joins TRBV27 to TRBJ1-4, with D possibly TRBD1 on 5 matching bases. Germline CDR1 is MNHEY and CDR2 is SMNVEV (reference sequence). The CDR3 totals 15 residues. With 5 bases removed from V and 5 bases from J, the gap between germline ends came to 15 bases. CDR3 sequence (DNA): TGTGCCAGCAGTGCATGGGGCAGGTCAAATGAAAAACTGTTTTTT. Its translation is CASSAWGRSNEKLFF.

The chain joins TRBV29-1 to TRBJ1-1, with 7 bases that match TRBD1. CDR3 length: 15 amino acids. Unmatched junction bases numbered 8, after V lost 4 bases and J lost 0 bases. Germline-derived CDR1 and CDR2 are SQVTM and ANQGSEA. CDR3 bases: TGCAGCGTTGTAGGACAGGCCGGAATGAACACTGAAGCTTTCTTT. It is translated as CSVVGQAGMNTEAFF. Supplemented by reference TRBV29-1 and TRBJ1-1, the full variable domain reads SAVISQKPSRDICQRGTSLTIQCQVDSQVTMMFWYRQQPGQSLTLIATANQGSEATYESGFVIDKFPISRPNLTFSTLTVSNMSPEDSSIYLCSVVGQAGMNTEAFFGQGTRLTVV.

CDR3 in DNA: TGTGCCAGCAGTACTACAGGGTCAACTAATGAAAAACTGTTTTTT. Translating it yields CASSTTGSTNEKLFF. The chain has TRBV12-3 or TRBV12-4 and TRBJ1-4, with D perhaps TRBD1 (6 bases). The germline V and J ends were trimmed by 5 bases and 0 bases, with 10 bases remaining between them. This CDR3 has 15 residues.

This chain uses TRBV5-5 with TRBJ2-1; possibly TRBD2 for D (6 bases). Looked up from germline, CDR1 is SGHKS and CDR2 is YYEKEE (reference sequence). CDR3 length: 14 residues. Trimming removed 0 bases from V and 5 bases from J, with 9 bases in between. The CDR3 DNA reads as TGTGCCAGCAGCTTGGAGGGGACTGACAATGAGCAGTTCTTC. This sequence encodes CASSLEGTDNEQFF.

The V and J genes are TRBV15 and TRBJ1-1, with D tentatively TRBD1 (5 bases). The CDR3 totals 15 residues. Germline V gene sequence: CDR1 LNHNV, CDR2 YYDKDF (reference sequence). V was shortened by 0 bases and J by 1 base, with 9 bases between the two germline ends. The DNA for the CDR3 is TGTGCCACCAGCAGAGATCAGGGCCCGAACACTGAAGCTTTCTTT. Protein: CATSRDQGPNTEAFF.

The rearrangement joins TRBV5-1 to TRBJ2-7, with D unresolved. With 1 base removed from V and 4 bases from J, the gap between germline ends came to 6 bases. The CDR3 loop spans 12 amino acids. Germline V lookup: CDR1 SGHRS, CDR2 YFSETQ. This chain's CDR3 is CASSLNNYEQYF. CDR3 sequence (DNA): TGCGCCAGCAGCTTGAATAATTACGAGCAGTACTTC.

This clonotype turned up a few times. This chain links TRBV12-3 or TRBV12-4 with TRBJ1-5; TRBD1 is a possible D gene (5 bases). The germline V and J ends were trimmed by 7 bases and 4 bases, with 14 bases remaining between them. The CDR3 extends over 14 amino acids. This CDR3 is CASTQDNSNQPQHF. The CDR3 DNA reads TGTGCCAGCACCCAGGACAACTCAAATCAGCCCCAGCATTTT.

The chain carries TRBV12-3 or TRBV12-4 and TRBJ2-3; D gene unclear. The V and J ends lost 0 bases and 0 bases respectively, with 7 bases between them. The length of the CDR3 is 15 residues. CDR3 coding DNA: TGTGCCAGCAGTTTAGCCGTTCAGAGCACAGATACGCAGTATTTT. As protein: CASSLAVQSTDTQYF.

The chain joins TRBV6-1 to TRBJ1-1, with TRBD1 identical over 7 bases. With 6 bases clipped from V and 4 bases from J, the junction kept 11 bases outside the gene matches. The CDR3 totals 15 residues. Germline CDR1 and CDR2: MNHNS and SASEGT. The CDR3 is CASSPARQGGTEAFF. The CDR3 DNA reads TGTGCCAGCAGCCCCGCGAGACAGGGCGGCACTGAAGCTTTCTTT.

This chain links TRBV15 with TRBJ2-2; no reliable D call. Per the germline V gene, CDR1 is LNHNV and CDR2 is YYDKDF (reference sequence). This CDR3 comprises 14 residues. V was pared by 0 bases and J by 6 bases, with 8 bases between. The CDR3 DNA sequence: TGTGCCACCAGCAGAGATGGCGGTGCCGGGGAGCTGTTTTTT. Translating it yields CATSRDGGAGELFF.

This clonotype appeared many times. The rearrangement uses TRBV20-1 and TRBJ1-5; D remains ambiguous. This CDR3 has 13 residues. CDR1 is DFQATT and CDR2 is SNEGSKA in the germline V gene (reference sequence). V gave up 3 bases and J gave up 3 bases, with 9 bases separating them. As DNA, the CDR3 is TGCAGTGCTAGGTGGCAGAACAATCAGCCCCAGCATTTT. Its protein is CSARWQNNQPQHF.

The table lists this clonotype with a few counts. The chain carries TRBV12-3 or TRBV12-4 and TRBJ2-3; 8 bases agree with TRBD2. This CDR3 has 16 residues. The V segment lost 5 bases and the J segment 2 bases; nucleotides outside the gene matches: 9. CDR3 coding DNA: TGTGCCAGCAGTCATGGGACTAGGGCCGACACAGATACGCAGTATTTT. The encoded protein is CASSHGTRADTDTQYF.

The CDR3 protein is CASSSLHGGGADTQYF. Here the CDR3 DNA reads TGTGCCAGCAGCTCCCTCCACGGCGGGGGGGCAGATACGCAGTATTTT. The V and J genes are TRBV12-3 or TRBV12-4 and TRBJ2-3, with 9 bases lining up with TRBD2. The V gene end was trimmed by 6 bases and the J gene end by 4 bases; junction bases not matched to a gene: 11. The CDR3 is 16 residues long.

V is TRBV5-1 and J is TRBJ2-3; the D is unclear. Per the germline V gene, CDR1 is SGHRS and CDR2 is YFSETQ. The CDR3 contains 14 residues. Trimming cost V 4 bases and J 4 bases, with 13 bases left between them. CDR3 sequence (DNA): TGCGCCAGCAGCATCGGACCCGGTCCAGATACGCAGTATTTT. Its protein product is CASSIGPGPDTQYF.

The rearrangement joins TRBV12-3 or TRBV12-4 to TRBJ2-1; D may be TRBD1 or TRBD2 (5 bases each). The CDR3 length is 14 residues. V was shortened by 6 bases and J by 4 bases, with 13 bases between the two germline ends. CDR3 DNA sequence: TGTGCCAGCAGCCCCGGGACCACATACAATGAGCAGTTCTTC. It is translated as CASSPGTTYNEQFF.

The rearrangement uses TRBV29-1 and TRBJ1-4; maybe TRBD1 (5 bases). V was pared by 0 bases and J by 8 bases, with 10 bases between. Germline lookup yields CDR1 SQVTM and CDR2 ANQGSEA. The CDR3 is made up of 13 amino acids. CDR3 protein: CSVEDGGAEKLFF. The CDR3 coding sequence is TGCAGCGTTGAAGACGGCGGGGCCGAAAAACTGTTTTTT.

The rearrangement uses TRBV7-2 and TRBJ2-5; D uncertain. Trimming removed 5 bases at V and 1 base at J, with 8 bases between. The germline V gene has CDR1 SGHTA and CDR2 FQGNSA. This CDR3 region has 13 residues. The CDR3 reads CASSHPIQETQYF. The CDR3 coding sequence is TGTGCCAGCAGCCACCCTATCCAAGAGACCCAGTACTTC.